This T cell receptor (beta chain) was sequenced for a study of blood T cells in healthy people across ages. Findings of the study overall: Measured against age, TCR beta diversity per million T cells decreased in a roughly linear manner. When set beside aged donors, long-lived donors presented more naive CD4+ cells and higher diversity. A conclusive naive versus antigen-experienced comparison was prevented by the unsorted PBMCs.

Turning to this clonotype: Antigen unknown.

Germline CDR1 is MDHEN and CDR2 is SYDVKM. V shed 8 bases and J shed 3 bases, with 14 bases lying between them. The CDR3 is 13 residues long. Through a sample-barcoded 5' primer and a J-beta primer mix, a second PCR was run for roughly 7 to 11 cycles. From the 5' RACE reads, TCRdb called clonotypes with MiXCR, one entry per CDR3 protein. The table lists over 1,500,000 distinct CDR3 sequences, about 50% of them singletons. The extraction recovered at least 5 micrograms of total RNA per sample. The sequenced sample consisted of blood. The receptor's source is a woman aged 40 to 50 in good health. The V and J genes are TRBV28 and TRBJ2-7; the D call may be TRBD1 or TRBD2 (5 bases each). CDR3 region: CASRGTTLYEQYF. CDR3 coding DNA: TGTGCCAGCCGGGGCACTACACTCTACGAGCAGTACTTC. The entire variable domain, with the rest obtained from reference TRBV28 and TRBJ2-7, is as follows: DVKVTQSSRYLVKRTGEKVFLECVQDMDHENMFWYRQDPGLGLRLIYFSYDVKMKEKGDIPEGYSVSREKKERFSLILESASTNQTSMYLCASRGTTLYEQYFGPGTRLTVT.